Listed here is a single T cell receptor (beta chain). These data are taken from a study of blood T cell repertoires in COVID-19. Looking at the study overall: Sources were T cells, B-cell-depleted T cells, or PBMCs; the material itself was cDNA or gDNA.

Recruits, aged about 18 to 95 years, lived in 24 US areas. How the authors handled the data: For nucleated cells, counts were estimated from reference gene primer amplification. The table came from immunoSEQ multiplex PCR; TCRdb's copy has only in-frame clones and leaves some out. That table furnishes V, J and clone size, whereas the DNA furnished D and trimming. Of 300,000 or so clones detected, roughly nine tenths appear once; the ten largest clones hold 2.6%. V lost 4 bases and J lost 2, with 13 bases in between. The germline CDR1 and CDR2 sequences are SGHNT and YYREEE (reference sequence). This CDR3 comprises 15 residues.

The TCR comes from a man in his 60s who had recovered from COVID-19. Sequencing was carried out using PBMCs or T cells enriched from blood (not recorded which). This chain joins TRBV5-4 and TRBJ2-1; D is possibly TRBD1 (6 bases). CDR3 in amino acids: CASSEQGGTYNEQFF. The CDR3 DNA is TGTGCCAGCAGCGAACAGGGTGGGACCTACAATGAGCAGTTCTTC.